These 8 T cell receptor beta chains were sequenced from one sample in a study of shared clonotypes between healthy human individuals. Sequencing used immunoSEQ multiplex PCR; TCRdb keeps in-frame clones, though not all of them. The sample gives about 1 million clones, 65% to 80% of which show up once; approximately 1.5% is in the top ten. Sequenced input: memory CD4+ T cells sorted from blood. The subset is: CD45RA-negative fraction. The receptors were sampled from a man aged 18 to 30 in good health.

V usage is TRBV29-1 and J usage is TRBJ2-1, with 7 bases aligning to TRBD2. The V segment lost 6 bases and the J segment 5 bases; nucleotides outside the gene matches: 7. The CDR3 has 13 amino acids. The germline V gene encodes CDR1 SQVTM and CDR2 ANQGSEA. The CDR3, as DNA: TGCAGCGTGGAGACTAGCTTCCACAATGAGCAGTTCTTC. This encodes CSVETSFHNEQFF.

The chain is built from TRBV19 and TRBJ1-1; D may be TRBD1 (5 bases). The CDR3 is 11 residues long. Germline V lookup: CDR1 LNHDA, CDR2 SQIVND (reference sequence). V was cut by 8 bases and J by 5 bases, with 9 bases left in between. CDR3 region: CASGWGTEAFF. The CDR3 region has the DNA TGTGCCAGTGGGTGGGGGACTGAAGCTTTCTTT.

This chain connects TRBV9 to TRBJ1-4, with 7 bases lining up with TRBD1. The CDR3 loop spans 15 amino acids. Germline CDR1 SGDLS, CDR2 YYNGEE. Trimming removed 4 bases from V and 6 bases from J; junction bases left unmatched: 9. CDR3 region: CASSFLGGADEKLFF. CDR3 nucleotide sequence: TGTGCCAGCAGCTTCTTAGGGGGCGCAGATGAAAAACTGTTTTTT.

On this clone itself: Other DNA sequences in the same sample also yield this CDR3. This chain joins TRBV9 and TRBJ1-5; D call uncertain. Germline CDR1 SGDLS, CDR2 YYNGEE. This CDR3 spans 13 amino acids. Trimming removed 1 base at V and 2 bases at J, with 4 bases between. CDR3 in amino acids: CASSVTGNQPQHF. The CDR3 bases are TGTGCCAGCAGCGTAACGGGCAATCAGCCCCAGCATTTT. Full variable domain (outside the CDR3, taken from reference TRBV9 and TRBJ1-5): DSGVTQTPKHLITATGQRVTLRCSPRSGDLSVYWYQQSLDQGLQFLIQYYNGEERAKGNILERFSAQQFPDLHSELNLSSLELGDSALYFCASSVTGNQPQHFGDGTRLSIL.

This CDR3 reads CASSLTGTGTFYGYTF. In DNA, the CDR3 is TGCGCCAGCAGCCTAACCGGGACAGGGACGTTCTATGGCTACACCTTC. The genes are TRBV5-1 and TRBJ1-2; TRBD1 agrees at 9 bases. The CDR3 runs 16 residues. V dropped 4 bases and J dropped 4; count of bases not matched to a gene: 11. Per the germline V gene, CDR1 is SGHRS and CDR2 is YFSETQ. Looking up the rest from reference TRBV5-1 and TRBJ1-2 gives the full variable domain: KAGVTQTPRYLIKTRGQQVTLSCSPISGHRSVSWYQQTPGQGLQFLFEYFSETQRNKGNFPGRFSGRQFSNSRSEMNVSTLELGDSALYLCASSLTGTGTFYGYTFGSGTRLTVV.

V is TRBV7-9 and J is TRBJ2-3, with 8 bases identical to TRBD2. CDR3 length equals 15 residues. V lost 5 bases, J lost 2 bases, and 6 bases stayed unmatched. Germline V gene sequence: CDR1 SEHNR, CDR2 FQNEAQ (reference sequence). In DNA, the CDR3 is TGTGCCAGCAGCAGACTAGCGTCACACACAGATACGCAGTATTTT. It translates to CASSRLASHTDTQYF.

The chain employs TRBV15 and TRBJ2-5; D not certain. V dropped 7 bases and J dropped 5 bases, with 17 bases sitting between them. There are 14 residues in the CDR3. Germline V gives CDR1 LNHNV, CDR2 YYDKDF (reference sequence). The DNA for the CDR3 is TGTGCCACCACCAAAGGTTCCGACGGGGAGACCCAGTACTTC. Its translation is CATTKGSDGETQYF.

This chain connects TRBV18 to TRBJ1-1; D gene uncertain. Germline V gene lookup returns CDR1 KGHSH and CDR2 LQKENI. V shed 1 base and J shed 1 base, with 10 bases lying between them. This CDR3 has 15 amino acids. The CDR3 coding sequence is TGTGCCAGCTCACCACTTCCCAGAAAGAACACTGAAGCTTTCTTT. The encoded protein is CASSPLPRKNTEAFF.